The 8 T cell receptor beta chains given below trace back to one sample, sequenced in a study of cytomegalovirus exposure and HLA in healthy donors. A multiplex PCR was run with 60 Vbeta primers and 13 Jbeta primers. Method: immunoSEQ multiplex PCR; TCRdb's copy keeps in-frame clones and lacks some. This table lists about 77,000 clones. Sequenced: PBMCs. The source is a man aged 45-65 years in good health and CMV-seropositive.

This chain links TRBV5-1 with TRBJ2-7, with D possibly TRBD1 on 7 matching bases. This CDR3 region has 16 residues. Germline V gene sequence: CDR1 SGHRS, CDR2 YFSETQ. V was clipped by 4 bases and J by 11 bases, with 28 bases between them. CDR3 in amino acids: CASSPTWTGPGVREYF. CDR3 bases: TGCGCCAGCAGCCCAACTTGGACAGGCCCGGGAGTTCGGGAGTACTTC.

CDR3 protein: CASTPAGGNTEAFF. The CDR3 nucleotides are TGTGCCAGCACCCCAGCAGGGGGGAACACTGAAGCTTTCTTT. The chain employs TRBV18 and TRBJ1-1, with 7 bases matching TRBD1. The CDR3 runs to 14 residues. The germline V gene has CDR1 KGHSH and CDR2 LQKENI. J was trimmed by 1 base and V by 8 bases; bases with no gene match: 7. Supplemented by reference TRBV18 and TRBJ1-1, the full variable domain reads NAGVMQNPRHLVRRRGQEARLRCSPMKGHSHVYWYRQLPEEGLKFMVYLQKENIIDESGMPKERFSAEFPKEGPSILRIQQVVRGDSAAYFCASTPAGGNTEAFFGQGTRLTVV.

Here the CDR3 reads CASSTDRGQGEAFF. Written as DNA, the CDR3 is TGTGCCAGCAGTACCGACAGGGGGCAGGGTGAAGCTTTCTTT. This chain links TRBV6-5 with TRBJ1-1, with TRBD1 identical over 10 bases. The germline V gene has CDR1 MNHEY and CDR2 SVGAGI. V lost 5 bases and J lost 7; bases outside the gene matches: 7. The CDR3 has 14 residues.

CDR3 DNA: TGCGCCAGCAGGCCGGGGAGGGCCACCTACGAGCAGTACGTC. The encoded protein is CASRPGRATYEQYV. This chain joins TRBV5-1 and TRBJ2-7; the match to TRBD2 covers 7 bases. This CDR3 is built from 14 residues. The germline V gene has CDR1 SGHRS and CDR2 YFSETQ. Unmatched junction bases numbered 7, after V lost 5 bases and J lost 2 bases.

The chain has TRBV27 and TRBJ1-5; tentatively, D is TRBD1 (5 bases). The germline gives CDR1 MNHEY, CDR2 SMNVEV (reference sequence). V dropped 5 bases and J dropped 7 bases, with 18 bases sitting between them. The CDR3 contains 15 residues. The CDR3: CASSAGTVKGQPQHF. CDR3 DNA: TGTGCCAGCAGTGCTGGGACTGTAAAGGGACAGCCCCAGCATTTT.

The rearrangement joins TRBV14 to TRBJ1-1; D possibly corresponds to TRBD1 (5 bases). Per the germline V gene, CDR1 is SGHDN and CDR2 is FVKESK. Trimming stripped 2 bases from V and 6 bases from J, with 10 bases between. CDR3 length: 13 residues. The chain's CDR3 is CASSQFRVSEAFF. Written as DNA, the CDR3 is TGTGCCAGCAGCCAATTCAGGGTTTCTGAAGCTTTCTTT.

The chain employs TRBV18 and TRBJ1-1; 12 bases match TRBD1. Unmatched junction bases numbered 6, after V lost 3 bases and J lost 7 bases. This CDR3 region has 15 residues. Germline CDR1 KGHSH, CDR2 LQKENI. The CDR3 here is CASSPGQGAQGEAFF. The CDR3 coding sequence is TGTGCCAGCTCACCGGGACAGGGGGCGCAGGGTGAAGCTTTCTTT.

The V gene is TRBV19, the J gene TRBJ1-4; D remains ambiguous. Germline loops: CDR1 LNHDA, CDR2 SQIVND (reference sequence). The V and J ends lost 1 base and 0 bases respectively, with 6 bases between them. The CDR3 covers 15 residues. For the CDR3, the DNA is TGTGCCAGTAGTATAGGGCTGTCAACTAATGAAAAACTGTTTTTT. It is translated as CASSIGLSTNEKLFF.